The rows below give T cell receptor beta chains drawn from one sample of a study of cytomegalovirus exposure and HLA in healthy donors. Here immunoSEQ multiplex PCR was the method, and the copy in TCRdb shows in-frame clones only, minus some. Found here are under 200,000 clones, about 75% of them singletons; the top ten hold about 14%. Sequencing was carried out using PBMCs. These receptors were obtained from a man aged 50-59 years in good health and CMV-seropositive. CDR3s include the opening cysteine and the closing phenylalanine or tryptophan. The order of the fields is clone size, V gene, J gene, CDR3 length, D gene, CDR3 protein, CDR3 DNA. A D gene is named only where the DNA matches it firmly. Clone size, where shown, is once, few, many, or a class for clones that have expanded.

>.|TRBV19|TRBJ2-3|16|TRBD1
CASSPRDRGTHGTQYF
TGTGCCAGTAGTCCTCGCGACAGGGGGACACATGGTACGCAGTATTTT
>.|TRBV7-2|TRBJ1-2|14|.
CASSFTTTNYGYTF
TGTGCCAGCAGCTTCACGACAACTAACTATGGCTACACCTTC
>.|TRBV6-1|TRBJ2-3|11|.
CATSPPDTQYF
TGTGCCACCTCCCCCCCAGATACGCAGTATTTT
>.|TRBV5-1|TRBJ2-5|15|.
CASSPRTASQETQYF
TGCGCCAGCAGCCCCAGGACAGCTTCACAAGAGACCCAGTACTTC
>.|TRBV5-1|TRBJ2-5|16|.
CASSLVATSDAETQYF
TGCGCCAGCAGCTTGGTAGCCACCTCTGATGCAGAGACCCAGTACTTC
>.|TRBV29-1|TRBJ1-2|13|TRBD1
CSAGTGGNYGYTF
TGCAGCGCCGGGACAGGGGGTAACTATGGCTACACCTTC
>.|TRBV6-5|TRBJ1-6|14|.
CASSFRQDNSPLHF
TGTGCCAGCAGTTTTCGACAGGATAATTCACCCCTCCACTTT
>.|TRBV30|TRBJ2-7|11|TRBD2
CALGRGSEQYF
TGTGCCCTGGGTCGCGGGAGCGAGCAGTACTTC
>.|TRBV7-6|TRBJ2-3|15|.
CASSSLEATTDTQYF
TGTGCCAGCAGCTCCCTTGAGGCTACAACAGATACGCAGTATTTT
>once|TRBV5-1|TRBJ1-2|14|.
CASSLARRGYGYTF
TGCGCCAGCAGCTTGGCCAGGAGGGGCTATGGCTACACCTTC
>few|TRBV4-1|TRBJ1-1|16|.
CASSQVGGRGNTEAFF
TGCGCCAGCAGCCAAGTGGGGGGTCGGGGGAACACTGAAGCTTTCTTT
>.|TRBV28|TRBJ1-5|15|.
CASTVSVRGVQPQHF
TGTGCCAGCACCGTTTCAGTCCGGGGGGTTCAGCCCCAGCATTTT
>.|TRBV11-2|TRBJ1-2|16|TRBD1
CASSLGQGQGHYGYTF
TGTGCCAGCAGCTTAGGTCAGGGACAGGGTCACTATGGCTACACCTTC
>.|TRBV2|TRBJ2-7|14|.
CASMSTGSGREQYF
TGTGCCAGCATGTCTACGGGGTCCGGGCGCGAGCAGTACTTC
>.|TRBV19|TRBJ1-1|13|.
CASNRARNTEAFF
TGTGCCAGCAACAGGGCCCGGAACACTGAAGCTTTCTTT
>.|TRBV10-1|TRBJ2-5|14|TRBD1
CASSRGQKGETQYF
TGCGCCAGCAGCAGGGGGCAGAAAGGAGAGACCCAGTACTTC
>.|TRBV11-2|TRBJ2-7|15|.
CASSFGRGSSYEQYF
TGTGCCAGCAGCTTTGGACGGGGGAGCTCCTACGAGCAGTACTTC
>.|TRBV4-2|TRBJ2-5|16|.
CASSQEGAGSKETQYF
TGTGCCAGCAGCCAAGAAGGGGCGGGGTCTAAAGAGACCCAGTACTTC
>.|TRBV12-5|TRBJ2-3|20|.
CASGTLLRGMEGGAPDTQYF
TGTGCTAGTGGTACTCTGTTAAGGGGTATGGAGGGGGGGGCCCCAGATACGCAGTATTTT
>.|TRBV19|TRBJ2-5|16|TRBD2
CASSKPGSGGWETQYF
TGTGCCAGTAGCAAACCAGGAAGCGGGGGCTGGGAGACCCAGTACTTC
>.|TRBV30|TRBJ2-7|13|.
CAWSRGLDYEQYF
TGTGCCTGGAGCCGGGGTCTCGACTACGAGCAGTACTTC
>once|TRBV18|TRBJ2-6|19|.
CASSPRSGDASSGANVLTF
TGTGCCAGCTCACCACGCTCAGGGGACGCGTCCTCTGGGGCCAACGTCCTGACTTTC
>.|TRBV5-1|TRBJ2-5|16|.
CASSLGQGVGGETQYF
TGCGCCAGCAGCTTAGGGCAGGGGGTCGGGGGAGAGACCCAGTACTTC
>.|TRBV6-1|TRBJ1-1|12|.
CASVYALSEAFF
TGTGCCAGCGTTTACGCCCTAAGTGAAGCTTTCTTT
>.|TRBV30|TRBJ1-2|14|TRBD1
CAWSVLGTVYGYTF
TGTGCCTGGAGTGTACTCGGGACAGTCTATGGCTACACCTTC
>.|TRBV5-1|TRBJ1-6|17|.
CASSTVPLSSYNSPLHF
TGCGCCAGCAGTACGGTCCCTTTGAGCTCCTATAATTCACCCCTCCACTTT
>.|TRBV4-3|TRBJ2-3|16|.
CASSQEGLGLRNTQYF
TGCGCCAGCAGCCAAGAAGGTCTGGGGCTGAGGAATACGCAGTATTTT
>.|TRBV28|TRBJ1-2|15|.
CASSYYQPSNYGYTF
TGTGCCAGCAGTTACTACCAGCCTAGTAACTATGGCTACACCTTC
>.|TRBV6-1|TRBJ1-5|16|.
CASSESTSRSNQPQHF
TGTGCCAGCAGTGAAAGTACCTCGCGGAGCAATCAGCCCCAGCATTTT
>once|TRBV7-2|TRBJ2-7|15|.
CASSTTGAAPYEQYF
TGTGCCAGCAGCACAACGGGAGCGGCTCCCTACGAGCAGTACTTC
>few|TRBV4-3|TRBJ1-1|14|.
CASRTEGRNTEAFF
TGCGCCAGCAGGACAGAAGGTAGGAACACTGAAGCTTTCTTT
>once|TRBV4-3|TRBJ2-7|14|TRBD1
CASSQEDRDYEQYF
TGCGCCAGCAGCCAAGAAGACAGGGACTACGAGCAGTACTTC
>.|TRBV5-5|TRBJ2-1|14|.
CASSWGGSYNEQFF
TGTGCCAGCAGCTGGGGCGGCTCCTACAATGAGCAGTTCTTC
>.|TRBV30|TRBJ2-6|17|TRBD1
CAWNRDRASSGANVLTF
TGTGCCTGGAACCGGGACAGGGCCAGCTCTGGGGCCAACGTCCTGACTTTC
>.|TRBV5-1|TRBJ1-2|13|.
CASSLEGGYGYTF
TGCGCCAGCAGCTTGGAAGGGGGCTATGGCTACACCTTC
>.|TRBV5-1|TRBJ1-3|15|TRBD1
CASSGTGDSGNTIYF
TGCGCCAGCAGCGGTACAGGGGACTCTGGAAACACCATATATTTT
>.|TRBV6-5|TRBJ1-2|15|TRBD1
CASSPMDRGMPPYTF
TGTGCCAGCAGCCCGATGGACAGGGGGATGCCGCCCTACACCTTC